This entry lists 15 T cell receptor beta chains sequenced from one sample in a study of cytomegalovirus exposure and HLA in healthy donors. PCR primers comprised 60 Vbeta and 13 Jbeta primers. Generated by immunoSEQ multiplex PCR, the TCRdb table keeps only in-frame clones and is missing some. The sample holds under 200,000 clones, roughly 75% seen once. The specimen sequenced was PBMCs. All receptors derive from a man aged 35 to 55 in good health and CMV-seronegative.

The genes are TRBV7-9 and TRBJ1-4; TRBD1 matches at 7 bases. The CDR3 length is 15 residues. Germline values: CDR1 SEHNR, CDR2 FQNEAQ (reference sequence). V lost 5 bases and J lost 4; bases outside the gene matches: 7. DNA for the CDR3: TGTGCCAGCAGCCCCGGGACAGCAGATAATGAAAAACTGTTTTTT. Its protein is CASSPGTADNEKLFF.

The chain combines TRBV18 with TRBJ1-2; a possible D gene is TRBD1 (5 bases). V was pared by 2 bases and J by 4 bases, with 5 bases between. Germline CDR1 KGHSH, CDR2 LQKENI. There are 12 residues in the CDR3. CDR3 DNA sequence: TGTGCCAGCTCACCAGACAGCTATGGCTACACCTTC. Translation: CASSPDSYGYTF.

Here the CDR3 DNA reads TGTGCCAGTAGTATAATTTGGGGACAGGGTTTGATGAACACTGAAGCTTTCTTT. Protein product: CASSIIWGQGLMNTEAFF. V usage is TRBV19 and J usage is TRBJ1-1, with 9 bases aligning to TRBD1. Germline V gene data show CDR1 as LNHDA and CDR2 as SQIVND (reference sequence). V lost 2 bases, J lost 0 bases, and 10 bases stayed unmatched. This CDR3 is built from 18 residues. Full variable domain (outside the CDR3, taken from reference TRBV19 and TRBJ1-1): DGGITQSPKYLFRKEGQNVTLSCEQNLNHDAMYWYRQDPGQGLRLIYYSQIVNDFQKGDIAEGYSVSREKKESFPLTVTSAQKNPTAFYLCASSIIWGQGLMNTEAFFGQGTRLTVV.

This clone was detected once. V and J are TRBV18 and TRBJ1-2, with 9 bases identical to TRBD1. Germline V gives CDR1 KGHSH, CDR2 LQKENI. The CDR3 consists of 14 residues. V shed 2 bases, J shed 8 bases, and the junction held 6 bases outside the gene matches. CDR3 in amino acids: CASSPYTGGAGYTF. The CDR3 DNA reads as TGTGCCAGCTCACCATACACAGGGGGCGCAGGCTACACCTTC.

This clone was seen just once. The chain is built from TRBV7-2 and TRBJ1-2, with 9 bases fitting TRBD1. Unmatched junction bases numbered 9, after V lost 5 bases and J lost 5 bases. Germline values: CDR1 SGHTA, CDR2 FQGNSA. The CDR3 runs 15 residues. Here the CDR3 reads CASSTPGQGLYGYTF. The CDR3 DNA reads TGTGCCAGCAGCACTCCGGGACAGGGACTATATGGCTACACCTTC.

This chain links TRBV11-3 with TRBJ2-1, with a tentative D call TRBD2 (5 bases). Germline V gene sequence: CDR1 SGHNT, CDR2 YENEEA. Trimming left V 3 bases short and J 6 bases short, with 9 bases between. This CDR3 has 13 amino acids. CDR3 protein: CASSFGVGNEQFF. The CDR3 DNA reads as TGTGCCAGCAGCTTCGGGGTGGGCAATGAGCAGTTCTTC.

The V call is TRBV11-3, the J call TRBJ1-2; perhaps TRBD1 as D (5 bases). V was pared by 4 bases and J by 5 bases, with 11 bases between. This CDR3 comprises 13 residues. Germline lookup yields CDR1 SGHNT and CDR2 YENEEA. DNA for the CDR3: TGTGCCAGCAGCTCTACAGGATTGTATGGCTACACCTTC. Translated, it gives CASSSTGLYGYTF.

The chain has TRBV6-1 and TRBJ2-2, with 8 positions matching TRBD2. Trimming removed 0 bases from V and 2 bases from J; junction bases left unmatched: 5. Per germline, CDR1 MNHNS and CDR2 SASEGT. This CDR3 is 17 amino acids long. CDR3: CASSEARGAPNTGELFF. For the CDR3, the DNA is TGTGCCAGCAGTGAAGCGCGGGGGGCCCCTAACACCGGGGAGCTGTTTTTT.

The J gene is TRBJ2-3, the V gene TRBV25-1; D is possibly TRBD2 (5 bases). This CDR3 comprises 15 residues. V lost 4 bases to trimming and J lost 6 bases, with 17 bases between them. Germline V gene data show CDR1 as MGHDK and CDR2 as SYGVNS. The CDR3 DNA is TGTGCCAGCAGTGTACCGGGTCTGGGAGCGGATACGCAGTATTTT. This sequence encodes CASSVPGLGADTQYF.

The chain recombines TRBV9 with TRBJ2-1, with D uncertain. This CDR3 contains 15 residues. Trimming took off 2 bases at V and 7 bases at J, with 16 bases between the two ends. The germline V gene encodes CDR1 SGDLS and CDR2 YYNGEE. The CDR3 DNA is TGTGCCAGCAGCGTTAGTCCCTATATTATGAATGAGCAGTTCTTC. Its translation is CASSVSPYIMNEQFF. Full variable domain (remainder filled in from reference TRBV9 and TRBJ2-1): DSGVTQTPKHLITATGQRVTLRCSPRSGDLSVYWYQQSLDQGLQFLIQYYNGEERAKGNILERFSAQQFPDLHSELNLSSLELGDSALYFCASSVSPYIMNEQFFGPGTRLTVL.

This clone was observed a handful of times. The chain is built from TRBV19 and TRBJ1-5; TRBD1 agrees at 10 bases. J gave up 2 bases and V 5 bases, and 3 bases lay outside the gene matches. Per the germline V gene, CDR1 is LNHDA and CDR2 is SQIVND (reference sequence). The CDR3 length is 15 residues. In DNA form, the CDR3 reads TGTGCCAGTAGTCCGACAGGGGGCGGCAATCAGCCCCAGCATTTT. It encodes CASSPTGGGNQPQHF.

CDR3 amino acids: CASSPQREGEQYF. The CDR3 DNA sequence: TGTGCCAGCTCACCACAACGGGAGGGTGAGCAGTACTTC. The chain couples TRBV18 to TRBJ2-7, with 8 nucleotides matching TRBD2. Germline values: CDR1 KGHSH, CDR2 LQKENI. The CDR3 extends over 13 amino acids. The V segment lost 1 base and the J segment 7 bases; nucleotides outside the gene matches: 3.

Here the CDR3 DNA reads TGTGCCAGCGGAACTAGCGGGAGGGCCCGTGAGCAGTTCTTC. This codes for CASGTSGRAREQFF. The chain uses TRBV9 and TRBJ2-1; 13 positions agree with TRBD2. Per germline, CDR1 SGDLS and CDR2 YYNGEE. There are 14 residues in the CDR3. The J segment lost 9 bases and the V segment lost 7 bases, leaving 7 bases of the junction unmatched.

This clone is a singleton in its sample. The rearrangement links TRBV7-2 to TRBJ2-7, with TRBD1 matching over 9 bases. V gave up 4 bases and J gave up 8 bases; unmatched junction bases: 12. Germline lookup yields CDR1 SGHTA and CDR2 FQGNSA. The CDR3 covers 15 residues. CDR3 sequence reads: CASSYSGTGSGQQYF. Written as DNA, the CDR3 is TGTGCCAGCAGCTATTCCGGGACAGGGAGTGGGCAGCAGTACTTC.

The DNA for the CDR3 is TGTGCCAGCAGTCGGTCCATTAGCAATCAGCCCCAGCATTTT. Translating gives CASSRSISNQPQHF. This chain connects TRBV6-5 to TRBJ1-5; no clear D. Germline CDR1 is MNHEY and CDR2 is SVGAGI. The V end was cut by 5 bases, the J end by 0 bases, with 8 bases between. There are 14 residues in the CDR3.